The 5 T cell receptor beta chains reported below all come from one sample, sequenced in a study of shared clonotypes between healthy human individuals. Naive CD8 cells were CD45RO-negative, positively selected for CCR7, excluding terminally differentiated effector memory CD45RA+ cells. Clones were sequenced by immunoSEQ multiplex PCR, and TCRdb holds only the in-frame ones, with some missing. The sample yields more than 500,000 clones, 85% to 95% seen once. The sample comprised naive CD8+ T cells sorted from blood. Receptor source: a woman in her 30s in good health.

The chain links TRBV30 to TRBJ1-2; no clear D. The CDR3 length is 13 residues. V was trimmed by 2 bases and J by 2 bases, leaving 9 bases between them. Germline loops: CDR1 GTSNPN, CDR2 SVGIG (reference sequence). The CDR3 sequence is CAWSPAGNYGYTF. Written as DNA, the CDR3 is TGTGCCTGGAGTCCTGCCGGGAACTATGGCTACACCTTC.

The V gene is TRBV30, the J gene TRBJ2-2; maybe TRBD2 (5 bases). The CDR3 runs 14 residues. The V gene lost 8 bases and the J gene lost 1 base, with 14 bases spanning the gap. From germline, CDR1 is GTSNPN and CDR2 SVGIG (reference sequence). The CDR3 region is CAGLKRENTGELFF. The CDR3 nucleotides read TGTGCCGGGCTCAAACGGGAGAACACCGGGGAGCTGTTTTTT.

The CDR3 region is CASRLGEMEQYF. CDR3 DNA: TGTGCCAGCAGACTTGGGGAGATGGAGCAGTACTTC. This chain uses TRBV6-1 with TRBJ2-7; the D gene is possibly TRBD2 (5 bases). CDR3 length: 12 residues. Per germline, CDR1 MNHNS and CDR2 SASEGT. V lost 6 bases to trimming and J lost 7 bases, with 13 bases between them.

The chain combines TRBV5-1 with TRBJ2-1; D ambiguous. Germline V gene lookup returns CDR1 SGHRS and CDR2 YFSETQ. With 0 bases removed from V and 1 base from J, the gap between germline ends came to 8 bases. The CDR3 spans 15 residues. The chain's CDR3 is CASSLAGASYNEQFF. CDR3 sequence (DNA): TGCGCCAGCAGCTTGGCCGGAGCGTCCTACAATGAGCAGTTCTTC.

The CDR3 DNA reads as TGTGCCAGCAGCTTAGGGACTAGCGGGGACTACGAGCAGTACTTC. Encoded protein: CASSLGTSGDYEQYF. The chain combines TRBV13 with TRBJ2-7; TRBD2 agrees at 11 bases. CDR3 size: 15 residues. Germline CDR1 reads PRHDT; CDR2 reads FYEKMQ (reference sequence). V lost 0 bases, J lost 3 bases, and 1 base stayed unmatched.